By share, the clone carrying this T cell receptor beta chain counts as medium-sized (0.01 to 0.1%). Its cognate antigen is unknown. CDR3 length: 12 amino acids. Trimming stripped 3 bases from V and 8 bases from J, with 8 bases between. Germline loops: CDR1 SGHVS, CDR2 FQNEAQ. This entry is derived from a study of T cell repertoires in cytomegalovirus infection. Study in general: Carrying CMV and the relevant HLA type showed in public TCR beta signatures.

TCRdb re-derived calls from the reads in MiXCR, one entry per CDR3 protein. This sample has approximately 310,000 distinct CDR3 sequences, with around a quarter found just once. Notes on the study in general: People with CMV and the relevant HLA were identified by cumulative public TCR beta family frequency. There were HLA-C-restricted CMV-specific TCR beta clonotypes dominating the ex vivo response.

The input for sequencing was cultured PBMCs, taken from culture after CMV antigen stimulation. The J gene is TRBJ2-1, the V gene TRBV7-8; TRBD2 is a possible D gene (5 bases). This TCR was sampled from a human donor in good health (CMV status not recorded). Some clones in this sample may be carry-over from other donors' samples. CDR3 bases: TGTGCCAGCAGCTTGGACTCCCATGAGCAGTTCTTC. This codes for CASSLDSHEQFF.